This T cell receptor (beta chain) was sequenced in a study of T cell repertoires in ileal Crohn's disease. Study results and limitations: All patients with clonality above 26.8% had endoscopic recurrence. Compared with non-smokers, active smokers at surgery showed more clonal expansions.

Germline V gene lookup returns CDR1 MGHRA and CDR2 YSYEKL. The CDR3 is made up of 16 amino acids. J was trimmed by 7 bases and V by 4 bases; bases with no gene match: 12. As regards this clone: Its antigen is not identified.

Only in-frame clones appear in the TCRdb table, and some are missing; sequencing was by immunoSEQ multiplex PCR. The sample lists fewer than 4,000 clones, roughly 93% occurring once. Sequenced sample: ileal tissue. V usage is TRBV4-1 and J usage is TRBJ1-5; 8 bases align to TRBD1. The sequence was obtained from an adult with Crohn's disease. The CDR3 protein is CASSRGQGTIGQPQHF. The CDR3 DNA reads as TGCGCCAGCAGCCGTGGACAGGGAACGATTGGCCAGCCCCAGCATTTT.